This T cell receptor (beta chain) was sequenced for a study of shared clonotypes between healthy human individuals. Study-level information: Those who served as donors were a couple of women and three men between the ages of 18 and 49. Study observations and caveats: A generally larger estimated richness was seen in naive subsets than in memory subsets.

This clone was observed a handful of times. The antigen is undetermined. The sample has other DNA sequences that encode this CDR3 too. Germline values: CDR1 KGHSH, CDR2 LQKENI. This CDR3 contains 13 residues. The V gene end was trimmed by 2 bases and the J gene end by 3 bases; junction bases not matched to a gene: 1. Only in-frame clones appear in the TCRdb table, and some are missing; sequencing was by immunoSEQ multiplex PCR. The sample holds a few million clones, about 92% seen once. The sequenced sample was naive CD4+ T cells sorted from blood. The subset was: CD45RA+ positively selected. This receptor was identified in a man aged 18 to 35 in good health. The chain links TRBV18 to TRBJ2-7; TRBD1 matches at 7 bases. DNA for the CDR3: TGTGCCAGCTCACCAAGACAGGGCTACGAGCAGTACTTC. Translation gives CASSPRQGYEQYF.